The following is a T cell receptor beta chain sequence with its context. Its antigen is still unknown. Per-nucleotide qualities are absent, and no much larger clonotype sits a single base away. The record originates from a study of control samples from healthy donors and cancer patients (dated by TCRdb to the early 2020s). Inclusive of the bounding cysteine and phenylalanine, the CDR3 is 14 residues long. Here the CDR3 DNA is all that survives: 42 bases in frame from base 1. Taken from the germline V gene, the CDR1 and CDR2 loops are SGHVS and FQNEAQ. A distance of 10 bases separates the germline ends of V and J, which lose 4 bases and 0 bases respectively. The library was obtained by the immunoSEQ multiplex PCR assay. Entries here come from immuneACCESS through TCRdb and include only in-frame sequences with V and J called. Some clones fail to appear in such tables; in the studies checked, an unresolved V gene covers under half of the shortfall, and the cause of the remainder is unknown. The sample table lists under 80,000 clones, 94% of them with a count of one. The ten largest clonotypes hold approximately 5.7% of the sample.

The V and J segments used are TRBV7-8 and TRBJ2-7, with an unclear D gene assignment. The clonotype originates from a woman between 35 and 50 years old in good health. The sample taken for sequencing was blood. The encoded CDR3 is CASSSGPDSYEQYF. The DNA sequence is as follows: TGTGCCAGCAGCTCTGGGCCGGACTCCTACGAGCAGTACTTC.